The sequence of this T cell receptor beta chain was determined in a study of STAT5B mutations in CD4+ large granular lymphocyte leukemia. About this clone itself: Its matching antigen is unknown.

Study-level results: 8/27 top patient clones versus 2/35 control clones were TRBV06-family. Without putative leukemic clones, patient CD4-sorted repertoires remained more clonal than healthy CD4+ repertoires.

The trim removed 2 bases at V and 1 base at J, leaving 8 bases unmatched. CDR1 SGHRS and CDR2 YFSETQ come from the germline V gene. The CDR3 spans 17 residues. The survey-level immunoSEQ assay was used. Data came from immunoSEQ multiplex PCR; TCRdb stores just in-frame clones and leaves some out. The sample contains under 35,000 clones, more than 65% of which appear only once. The receptor was derived from a human donor in good health. This chain joins TRBV5-1 and TRBJ2-1; 8 bases align to TRBD2. The sample consisted of CD4+ T cells from blood buffy coats. The CDR3 DNA sequence: TGCGCCAGCAGCTTTGGCGGGAGGAAGGGTTCCTACAATGAGCAGTTCTTC. This codes for CASSFGGRKGSYNEQFF.